The rows below give T cell receptor beta chains drawn from one sample of a study of T cell responses to AZD1222 COVID-19 vaccine. Profiled with immunoSEQ multiplex PCR; TCRdb holds only in-frame clones, not every one. The sample yields approximately 150,000 clones, 90% seen once. The sequencing here drew on peripheral blood, taken 28 days after the second AZD1222 dose. Receptor source: an adult who received the AZD1222 COVID-19 vaccine. The CDR3 runs from the conserved cysteine through the conserved F or W. The order of the fields is D gene, clone size, V gene, J gene, CDR3 DNA, CDR3 protein. A D gene is named only where the DNA matches it firmly. Size is stated for part of the rows, as once, few or many counts, or as a class when the clone is expanded.

D gene: NA; clone size: NA; V gene: TRBV2; J gene: TRBJ1-5; CDR3 DNA: TGTGCCAGCACCCCGGGTTCCAATCAGCCCCAGCATTTT; CDR3 protein: CASTPGSNQPQHF
D gene: NA; clone size: NA; V gene: TRBV28; J gene: TRBJ2-7; CDR3 DNA: TGTGCCAGCCAACTAACCTACGAGCAGTACTTC; CDR3 protein: CASQLTYEQYF
D gene: TRBD1; clone size: few; V gene: TRBV29-1; J gene: TRBJ2-2; CDR3 DNA: TGCAGCGTTACCGACGACAGGGACACCGGGGAGCTGTTTTTT; CDR3 protein: CSVTDDRDTGELFF
D gene: TRBD1; clone size: NA; V gene: TRBV19; J gene: TRBJ2-1; CDR3 DNA: TGTGCCAGTAGGCCACCGGGACAGGGGACAAATGAGCAGTTCTTC; CDR3 protein: CASRPPGQGTNEQFF
D gene: NA; clone size: NA; V gene: TRBV30; J gene: TRBJ1-2; CDR3 DNA: TGTGTCTGGAGTAACACAGGGTTGTATGGCTACACCTTC; CDR3 protein: CVWSNTGLYGYTF
D gene: TRBD2; clone size: NA; V gene: TRBV7-3; J gene: TRBJ2-7; CDR3 DNA: TGTGCCAGCAGCTTCGGACTAGCGGGAACCTACGAGCAGTACTTC; CDR3 protein: CASSFGLAGTYEQYF
D gene: NA; clone size: NA; V gene: TRBV28; J gene: TRBJ1-4; CDR3 DNA: TGTGCCAGCAGTGTAGAACGGAGGACTAATGAAAAACTGTTTTTT; CDR3 protein: CASSVERRTNEKLFF
D gene: TRBD1; clone size: NA; V gene: TRBV5-4; J gene: TRBJ1-2; CDR3 DNA: TGTGCCAGCAGCTTGGGAGGGGGCAGGTCCTATGGCTACACCTTC; CDR3 protein: CASSLGGGRSYGYTF
D gene: NA; clone size: NA; V gene: TRBV25-1; J gene: TRBJ1-3; CDR3 DNA: TGTGCCAGCAGTGAGGGGTTGCCCCGACAGCCTGGAAACACCATATATTTT; CDR3 protein: CASSEGLPRQPGNTIYF
D gene: TRBD1; clone size: NA; V gene: TRBV4-2; J gene: TRBJ2-7; CDR3 DNA: TGTGCCAGCAGCCAACCCGGGCAGGGGGCCTACGAGCAGTACTTC; CDR3 protein: CASSQPGQGAYEQYF
D gene: TRBD2; clone size: NA; V gene: TRBV4-3; J gene: TRBJ2-3; CDR3 DNA: TGCGCCAGCAGCCAAGACCCCCGTAGCGGGACTCGCTCTAGCACAGATACGCAGTATTTT; CDR3 protein: CASSQDPRSGTRSSTDTQYF
D gene: NA; clone size: NA; V gene: TRBV10-3; J gene: TRBJ2-1; CDR3 DNA: TGTGCCATCAGTGGCGGCGGCTCCTACAATGAGCAGTTCTTC; CDR3 protein: CAISGGGSYNEQFF
D gene: TRBD1; clone size: NA; V gene: TRBV2; J gene: TRBJ1-5; CDR3 DNA: TGTGCCAGCAGTACCCGACAGGGGGCGCGGAAACAGCCCCAGCATTTT; CDR3 protein: CASSTRQGARKQPQHF
D gene: NA; clone size: NA; V gene: TRBV7-8; J gene: TRBJ1-5; CDR3 DNA: TGTGCCAGCAGCGTTTCCAGGGTCGGGAGCAATCAGCCCCAGCATTTT; CDR3 protein: CASSVSRVGSNQPQHF
D gene: NA; clone size: NA; V gene: TRBV7-6; J gene: TRBJ2-3; CDR3 DNA: TGTGCCAGCAGCTTAGAGGCGGGGGCCATCACAGATACGCAGTATTTT; CDR3 protein: CASSLEAGAITDTQYF
D gene: NA; clone size: NA; V gene: TRBV6-5; J gene: TRBJ1-3; CDR3 DNA: TGTGCCAGCAGCCCAGGAGGATCCCCTGGAAACACCATATATTTT; CDR3 protein: CASSPGGSPGNTIYF
D gene: NA; clone size: NA; V gene: TRBV6-5; J gene: TRBJ1-5; CDR3 DNA: TGTGCCAGCAGTCAGGGGTGGAATCAGCCCCAGCATTTT; CDR3 protein: CASSQGWNQPQHF
D gene: NA; clone size: NA; V gene: TRBV28; J gene: TRBJ2-1; CDR3 DNA: TGTGCCAGCATAGCCCCCTACACCTACAATGAGCAGTTCTTC; CDR3 protein: CASIAPYTYNEQFF
D gene: TRBD1; clone size: NA; V gene: TRBV7-2; J gene: TRBJ1-2; CDR3 DNA: TGTGCCAGCAGCCTTGACAGGGCCGGTGGCTACACCTTC; CDR3 protein: CASSLDRAGGYTF
D gene: TRBD2; clone size: NA; V gene: TRBV29-1; J gene: TRBJ2-1; CDR3 DNA: TGCAGCGTTGAATCGGTTAGCGGGAGGGTGGATGAGCAGTTCTTC; CDR3 protein: CSVESVSGRVDEQFF
D gene: NA; clone size: NA; V gene: TRBV11-2; J gene: TRBJ1-5; CDR3 DNA: TGTGCCAGCAGCCCCCAGGGTTCTGGAGGATTAAGCAATCAGCCCCAGCATTTT; CDR3 protein: CASSPQGSGGLSNQPQHF
D gene: NA; clone size: NA; V gene: TRBV2; J gene: TRBJ2-1; CDR3 DNA: TGTGCCAGCAGCTCCTCTGGCGACGAGCAGTTCTTC; CDR3 protein: CASSSSGDEQFF
D gene: NA; clone size: once; V gene: TRBV6-5; J gene: TRBJ2-7; CDR3 DNA: TGTGCCAGCAGTTATCAGAGTGGATCAGAGCAGTACTTC; CDR3 protein: CASSYQSGSEQYF
D gene: TRBD1; clone size: NA; V gene: TRBV10-1; J gene: TRBJ1-6; CDR3 DNA: TGCGCCAGCAGTTTAGGACAGGCGGATTCACCCCTCCACTTT; CDR3 protein: CASSLGQADSPLHF
D gene: NA; clone size: NA; V gene: TRBV5-1; J gene: TRBJ1-5; CDR3 DNA: TGCGCCAGCAGCGTCCAATCCGGTGGCAATCAGCCCCAGCATTTT; CDR3 protein: CASSVQSGGNQPQHF
D gene: TRBD1; clone size: NA; V gene: TRBV11-1; J gene: TRBJ1-3; CDR3 DNA: TGTGCCAGCAGCCGGATGGACAGGCCTTCTGGAAACACCATATATTTT; CDR3 protein: CASSRMDRPSGNTIYF
D gene: TRBD2; clone size: NA; V gene: TRBV5-1; J gene: TRBJ2-7; CDR3 DNA: TGCGCCAGCAGCTTCGATCAAGCGGGGTACGAGCAGTACTTC; CDR3 protein: CASSFDQAGYEQYF
D gene: TRBD2; clone size: NA; V gene: TRBV23-1; J gene: TRBJ2-7; CDR3 DNA: TGCGCCAGCAGTCACCCCCTCGGGCGCCCAGCGGGGAGGAGGGGACTGGAGCAGTACTTC; CDR3 protein: CASSHPLGRPAGRRGLEQYF
D gene: TRBD2; clone size: NA; V gene: TRBV27; J gene: TRBJ2-2; CDR3 DNA: TGTGCCAGCAGAACCCCCTTCTTTAGCGGGGGCGGAGAGAACACCGGGGAGCTGTTTTTT; CDR3 protein: CASRTPFFSGGGENTGELFF
D gene: NA; clone size: NA; V gene: TRBV6-5; J gene: TRBJ1-5; CDR3 DNA: TGTGCCAGCAGAAGGGACCAAGGGAATCAGCCCCAGCATTTT; CDR3 protein: CASRRDQGNQPQHF
D gene: NA; clone size: few; V gene: TRBV19; J gene: TRBJ2-3; CDR3 DNA: TGTGCTAGTGGGGTTAAGGGCGAAAAGCAGTATTTT; CDR3 protein: CASGVKGEKQYF
D gene: NA; clone size: NA; V gene: TRBV11-1; J gene: TRBJ2-6; CDR3 DNA: TGTGCCAGCAGCTCAAGAGTCTCTGGGGCCAACGTCCTGACTTTC; CDR3 protein: CASSSRVSGANVLTF
D gene: TRBD1; clone size: NA; V gene: TRBV18; J gene: TRBJ2-7; CDR3 DNA: TGTGCCAGCTCACCCGGACAGGGAATCTCCTACGAGCAGTACTTC; CDR3 protein: CASSPGQGISYEQYF
D gene: NA; clone size: few; V gene: TRBV7-9; J gene: TRBJ2-1; CDR3 DNA: TGTGCCAGCAGCTACAGGGAAAGGGTCTACAATGAGCAGTTCTTC; CDR3 protein: CASSYRERVYNEQFF
D gene: NA; clone size: NA; V gene: TRBV6-6; J gene: TRBJ1-5; CDR3 DNA: TGTGCCAGCAGTTACAGGACAGCGAGCAATCAGCCCCAGCATTTT; CDR3 protein: CASSYRTASNQPQHF
D gene: NA; clone size: NA; V gene: TRBV30; J gene: TRBJ1-1; CDR3 DNA: TGTGCCTGGAGTGTACCCTCCCTGAACACTGAAGCTTTCTTT; CDR3 protein: CAWSVPSLNTEAFF
D gene: NA; clone size: NA; V gene: TRBV3-1/TRBV3-2; J gene: TRBJ1-2; CDR3 DNA: TGTGCCAGCAGCTCATCGGCCTTGGGCTATGGCTACACCTTC; CDR3 protein: CASSSSALGYGYTF
D gene: NA; clone size: few; V gene: TRBV20-1; J gene: TRBJ2-5; CDR3 DNA: TGCAGTGCTCCCAGGCAAGAGACCCAGTACTTC; CDR3 protein: CSAPRQETQYF
D gene: TRBD1; clone size: NA; V gene: TRBV7-2; J gene: TRBJ1-1; CDR3 DNA: TGTGCCAGCAGCAAACAACAGGGGTGGACTGAAGCTTTCTTT; CDR3 protein: CASSKQQGWTEAFF
D gene: TRBD1; clone size: NA; V gene: TRBV27; J gene: TRBJ1-2; CDR3 DNA: TGTGCCAGCAGCCCGGACAGTCGGGCGACAGGGGGCTACACCTTC; CDR3 protein: CASSPDSRATGGYTF
D gene: TRBD1; clone size: NA; V gene: TRBV19; J gene: TRBJ2-7; CDR3 DNA: TGTGCCAGTAGTATAGGGTCCGGACAGGGGGCCCAATACGAGCAGTACTTC; CDR3 protein: CASSIGSGQGAQYEQYF
D gene: TRBD1; clone size: NA; V gene: TRBV4-1; J gene: TRBJ1-1; CDR3 DNA: TGCGCCAGCAGCCGGGGACAGGGGACTGCGAACACTGAAGCTTTCTTT; CDR3 protein: CASSRGQGTANTEAFF
D gene: TRBD2; clone size: NA; V gene: TRBV5-1; J gene: TRBJ2-7; CDR3 DNA: TGCGCCAGCAGCGCGGGACCGGGAAACATTGTGGGGACTAGCGGTGCTCACGAGCAGTACTTC; CDR3 protein: CASSAGPGNIVGTSGAHEQYF
D gene: NA; clone size: NA; V gene: TRBV6-2/TRBV6-3; J gene: TRBJ1-2; CDR3 DNA: TGTGCCAGCAGCCTATCGGGAACGGTCTATGGCTACACCTTC; CDR3 protein: CASSLSGTVYGYTF
D gene: TRBD2; clone size: once; V gene: TRBV6-5; J gene: TRBJ2-5; CDR3 DNA: TGTGCCAGCAGTTACTCTCTAGCGGAGAAAGAGACCCAGTACTTC; CDR3 protein: CASSYSLAEKETQYF
D gene: NA; clone size: NA; V gene: TRBV29-1; J gene: TRBJ1-1; CDR3 DNA: TGCAGCGTTGAAGGACAGCCGAACACTGAAGCTTTCTTT; CDR3 protein: CSVEGQPNTEAFF
D gene: TRBD2; clone size: NA; V gene: TRBV7-2; J gene: TRBJ2-1; CDR3 DNA: TGTGCCAGCAGCTCACTAGCGGGAGTGTTGCATGAGCAGTTCTTC; CDR3 protein: CASSSLAGVLHEQFF
D gene: TRBD1; clone size: NA; V gene: TRBV5-1; J gene: TRBJ2-1; CDR3 DNA: TGCGCCAGCAGCTTGGGGGGACAGGGAGGGATCAATGAGCAGTTCTTC; CDR3 protein: CASSLGGQGGINEQFF
D gene: TRBD1; clone size: once; V gene: TRBV19; J gene: TRBJ2-5; CDR3 DNA: TGTGCCAGTAGTATAATGGGACAGAGCCAAGAGACCCAGTACTTC; CDR3 protein: CASSIMGQSQETQYF
D gene: NA; clone size: NA; V gene: TRBV29-1; J gene: TRBJ2-1; CDR3 DNA: TGCAGCGTTGAAAGGGCCTGGCTCTTC; CDR3 protein: CSVERAWLF
D gene: TRBD1; clone size: NA; V gene: TRBV5-3; J gene: TRBJ2-2; CDR3 DNA: TGTGCCAGAAGCTTGGTAGGGACAGGGAACACCGGGGAGCTGTTTTTT; CDR3 protein: CARSLVGTGNTGELFF
D gene: NA; clone size: NA; V gene: TRBV18; J gene: TRBJ1-6; CDR3 DNA: TGTGCCAGCTCTCAATCAACAGGGTCACCCCTCCACTTT; CDR3 protein: CASSQSTGSPLHF
D gene: NA; clone size: few; V gene: TRBV7-2; J gene: TRBJ1-3; CDR3 DNA: TGTGCCAGCAGCTTAAGTATGTTCTCTGGAAACACCATATATTTT; CDR3 protein: CASSLSMFSGNTIYF
D gene: NA; clone size: NA; V gene: TRBV7-9; J gene: TRBJ2-2; CDR3 DNA: TGTGCCAGCAGCTTATACCCTAGCGCTAACACCGGGGAGCTGTTTTTT; CDR3 protein: CASSLYPSANTGELFF
D gene: NA; clone size: NA; V gene: TRBV10-2; J gene: TRBJ2-3; CDR3 DNA: TGCGCCAGCAGTGTCGTGCTTCAGGCGGATACGCAGTATTTT; CDR3 protein: CASSVVLQADTQYF
D gene: TRBD1; clone size: NA; V gene: TRBV4-2; J gene: TRBJ1-1; CDR3 DNA: TGTGCCAGCAGCCGAGGACAGGGGGCGGTGAACACTGAAGCTTTCTTT; CDR3 protein: CASSRGQGAVNTEAFF
D gene: TRBD1; clone size: NA; V gene: TRBV5-1; J gene: TRBJ1-5; CDR3 DNA: TGCGCCAGCAAGGGGACAGGGGTAAATCAGCCCCAGCATTTT; CDR3 protein: CASKGTGVNQPQHF
D gene: TRBD1; clone size: NA; V gene: TRBV2; J gene: TRBJ1-2; CDR3 DNA: TGTGCCAGCAGCAAAGACAGGGACTATGGCTACACCTTC; CDR3 protein: CASSKDRDYGYTF